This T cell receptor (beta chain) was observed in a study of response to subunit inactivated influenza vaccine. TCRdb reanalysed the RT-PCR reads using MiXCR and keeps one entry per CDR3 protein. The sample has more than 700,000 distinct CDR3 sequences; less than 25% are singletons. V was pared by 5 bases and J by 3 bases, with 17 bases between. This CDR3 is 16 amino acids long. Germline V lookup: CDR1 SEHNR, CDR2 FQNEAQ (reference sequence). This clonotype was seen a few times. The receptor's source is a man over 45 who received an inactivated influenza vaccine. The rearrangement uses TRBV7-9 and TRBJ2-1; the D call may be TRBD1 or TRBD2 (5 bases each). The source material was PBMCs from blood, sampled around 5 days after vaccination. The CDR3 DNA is TGTGCCAGCAGCGCGACCGGGACGGGGTTCTACAATGAGCAGTTCTTC. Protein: CASSATGTGFYNEQFF.